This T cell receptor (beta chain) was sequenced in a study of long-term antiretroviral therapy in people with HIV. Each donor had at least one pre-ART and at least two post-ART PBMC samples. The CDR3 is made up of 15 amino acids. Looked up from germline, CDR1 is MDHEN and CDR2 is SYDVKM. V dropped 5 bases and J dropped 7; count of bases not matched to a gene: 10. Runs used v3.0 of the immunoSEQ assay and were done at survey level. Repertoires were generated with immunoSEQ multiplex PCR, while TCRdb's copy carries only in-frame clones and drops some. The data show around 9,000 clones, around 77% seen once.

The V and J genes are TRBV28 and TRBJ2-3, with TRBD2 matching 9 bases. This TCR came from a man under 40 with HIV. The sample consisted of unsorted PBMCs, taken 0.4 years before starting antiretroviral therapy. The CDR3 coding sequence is TGTGCCAGCAGTCTCCCTCTAGCGGGGCTAAATACGCAGTATTTT. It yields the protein CASSLPLAGLNTQYF. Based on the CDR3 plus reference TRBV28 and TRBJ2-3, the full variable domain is DVKVTQSSRYLVKRTGEKVFLECVQDMDHENMFWYRQDPGLGLRLIYFSYDVKMKEKGDIPEGYSVSREKKERFSLILESASTNQTSMYLCASSLPLAGLNTQYFGPGTRLTVL.